These 9 T cell receptor beta chains were sequenced from one sample in a study of CD8 T cells in ankylosing spondylitis. Findings of the study overall: One TCR beta motif, made up of several highly homologous variants, appeared characteristic of ankylosing spondylitis blood.

TCRdb used MiXCR to reprocess the 5' RACE reads, holding one entry per CDR3 protein. The profile shows around 430,000 distinct CDR3 sequences, approximately 17% of them singletons. Antigen specificity for these receptors is unknown. The sample was blood, either unsorted or a sorted T cell fraction (not recorded which). These receptors were obtained from a male donor with ankylosing spondylitis.

The chain recombines TRBV6-1 with TRBJ1-4; D may be TRBD1 (5 bases). There are 14 residues in the CDR3. CDR1 and CDR2 (germline): MNHNS, SASEGT. V was shortened by 5 bases and J by 5 bases, with 12 bases between the two germline ends. The CDR3 region is CASSTGRGNEKLFF. DNA for the CDR3: TGTGCCAGCAGTACAGGACGGGGAAATGAAAAACTGTTTTTT.

This clonotype occurred a few times. V usage is TRBV4-1 and J usage is TRBJ2-1; TRBD2 matches at 7 bases. The ends lost 0 bases at V and 8 bases at J; junction bases unmatched: 10. This CDR3 is 16 amino acids long. In germline, CDR1 is MGHRA, CDR2 YSYEKL. DNA of the CDR3: TGCGCCAGCAGCCAAGAGGCCGGGGGGATGGGGGATGAGCAGTTCTTC. This gives the protein CASSQEAGGMGDEQFF.

The V call is TRBV27, the J call TRBJ2-1; 8 bases are a match to TRBD1. The V segment lost 2 bases and the J segment 9 bases; nucleotides outside the gene matches: 6. The CDR3 is 14 amino acids. Germline CDR1 reads MNHEY; CDR2 reads SMNVEV (reference sequence). The CDR3 region has the DNA TGTGCCAGCAGTTTAGGACAGGGTTGGAGTGAGCAGTTCTTC. Translation gives CASSLGQGWSEQFF.

Only a few counts were recorded for this clonotype. The V call is TRBV12-3 or TRBV12-4, the J call TRBJ1-1; 9 bases agree with TRBD1. Germline trimming cut 6 bases from V and 5 bases from J; bases unmatched to any gene: 16. The CDR3 covers 17 residues. In DNA form, the CDR3 reads TGTGCCAGCAGCTTGGGGGCACGGACAGGGGTAGGGACTGAAGCTTTCTTT. Its translation: CASSLGARTGVGTEAFF.

The V gene is TRBV5-1, the J gene TRBJ1-2; TRBD1 aligns across 7 bases. CDR1 is SGHRS and CDR2 is YFSETQ in the germline V gene. This CDR3 is built from 15 residues. J was trimmed by 6 bases and V by 4 bases; bases with no gene match: 12. The CDR3 sequence: CASSKQGKDGHGYTF. The CDR3 DNA reads TGCGCCAGCAGCAAACAGGGGAAGGATGGCCATGGCTACACCTTC.

The genes are TRBV27 and TRBJ2-7; D is possibly TRBD1 or TRBD2 (5 bases each). V was pared by 2 bases and J by 0 bases, with 11 bases between. This CDR3 spans 15 amino acids. Germline-derived CDR1 and CDR2 are MNHEY and SMNVEV (reference sequence). Here the CDR3 reads CASSLDPGPSYEQYF. The CDR3 region has the DNA TGTGCCAGCAGTTTAGATCCGGGACCCTCCTACGAGCAGTACTTC.

The rearrangement uses TRBV5-1 and TRBJ2-7; TRBD1 or TRBD2 may be the D gene (6 bases each). Germline V gene lookup returns CDR1 SGHRS and CDR2 YFSETQ. V was cut by 4 bases and J by 5 bases, with 16 bases left in between. The CDR3 contains 14 residues. The CDR3 DNA reads TGCGCCAGCAGCGCTGAGGGGGGCAGGAACGAGCAGTACTTC. Translated: CASSAEGGRNEQYF.

This clonotype was picked up many times. The chain links TRBV12-3 or TRBV12-4 to TRBJ1-1, with 7 nucleotides matching TRBD1. J was trimmed by 4 bases and V by 5 bases; bases with no gene match: 13. This CDR3 has 16 residues. CDR3: CASSPGPGQLATEAFF. CDR3 in DNA: TGTGCCAGCAGTCCAGGCCCGGGACAGCTTGCCACTGAAGCTTTCTTT.

This clonotype was seen a handful of times. The chain is built from TRBV12-3 or TRBV12-4 and TRBJ2-1; TRBD2 agrees at 11 bases. The V segment lost 1 base and the J segment 2 bases; nucleotides outside the gene matches: 7. CDR3 length equals 18 residues. CDR3 DNA: TGTGCCAGCAGTTTAGAAGGATCTAGCGGGGGGACCTACAATGAGCAGTTCTTC. This sequence encodes CASSLEGSSGGTYNEQFF.